The 6 T cell receptor beta chains in this list originate from one sample, sequenced in a study of blood T cell repertoires in COVID-19. Sequencing used immunoSEQ multiplex PCR; TCRdb keeps in-frame clones, though not all of them. The sample holds approximately 210,000 clones; about 88% are singletons and the top ten take roughly 0.7%. The sequencing input was peripheral blood. The receptors stem from a man aged 35-49 years with acute or convalescent COVID-19.

The rearrangement uses TRBV19 and TRBJ2-3; 8 bases agree with TRBD2. V lost 3 bases and J lost 1; bases outside the gene matches: 3. The CDR3 is made up of 15 amino acids. Germline loops: CDR1 LNHDA, CDR2 SQIVND (reference sequence). The CDR3 sequence is CASSMGGGRTDTQYF. CDR3 nucleotide sequence: TGTGCCAGTAGTATGGGCGGGGGGCGCACAGATACGCAGTATTTT.

The genes are TRBV4-1 and TRBJ1-2; D ambiguous. V lost 0 bases, J lost 1 base, and 9 bases lay in between. Germline V gene lookup returns CDR1 MGHRA and CDR2 YSYEKL. CDR3 length: 15 amino acids. CDR3 in amino acids: CASSQDLNSNYGYTF. The CDR3 region has the DNA TGCGCCAGCAGCCAAGATCTAAACAGTAACTATGGCTACACCTTC.

This chain connects TRBV4-3 to TRBJ2-2; 12 positions match TRBD2. V shed 0 bases and J 7 bases; nucleotides not matched to a gene: 6. Germline CDR1 LGHNA, CDR2 YSLEER. The CDR3 contains 17 residues. This CDR3 reads CASSQEASGRAGGELFF. In nucleotides, the CDR3 is TGCGCCAGCAGCCAAGAGGCTAGCGGGAGGGCCGGCGGGGAGCTGTTTTTT.

The chain employs TRBV29-1 and TRBJ2-2, with D perhaps matching TRBD1 (5 bases). This CDR3 is 13 amino acids long. The V and J ends lost 5 bases and 4 bases respectively, with 11 bases between them. Germline values: CDR1 SQVTM, CDR2 ANQGSEA. CDR3 residues: CSVKRQFTGELFF. The CDR3, as DNA: TGCAGCGTTAAACGACAGTTCACCGGGGAGCTGTTTTTT.

The chain uses TRBV6-6 and TRBJ2-1; the D gene is possibly TRBD2 (7 bases). V was pared by 4 bases and J by 5 bases, with 12 bases between. In germline, CDR1 is MNHNY, CDR2 SVGAGI (reference sequence). The CDR3 totals 14 residues. CDR3 loop: CASSFGGLNNEQFF. DNA for the CDR3: TGTGCCAGCAGTTTCGGGGGGCTAAACAATGAGCAGTTCTTC.

V usage is TRBV27 and J usage is TRBJ1-5; 8 bases fit TRBD1. Germline loops: CDR1 MNHEY, CDR2 SMNVEV (reference sequence). The CDR3 is 14 amino acids. V shed 3 bases, J shed 8 bases, and the junction held 6 bases outside the gene matches. Here the CDR3 reads CASSFDRGAEPQHF. CDR3 nucleotide sequence: TGTGCCAGCAGTTTTGACAGGGGTGCAGAGCCCCAGCATTTT.